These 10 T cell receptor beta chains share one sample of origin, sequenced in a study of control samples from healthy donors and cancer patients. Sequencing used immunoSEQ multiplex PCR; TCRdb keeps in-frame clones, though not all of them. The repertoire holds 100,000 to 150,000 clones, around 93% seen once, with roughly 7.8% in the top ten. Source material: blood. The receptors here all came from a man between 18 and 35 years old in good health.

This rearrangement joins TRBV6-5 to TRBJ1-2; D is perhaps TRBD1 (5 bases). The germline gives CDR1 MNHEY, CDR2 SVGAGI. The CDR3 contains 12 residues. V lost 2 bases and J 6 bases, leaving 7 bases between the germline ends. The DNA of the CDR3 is TGTGCCAGCAGTTACAGGGGCGATGGCTACACCTTC. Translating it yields CASSYRGDGYTF.

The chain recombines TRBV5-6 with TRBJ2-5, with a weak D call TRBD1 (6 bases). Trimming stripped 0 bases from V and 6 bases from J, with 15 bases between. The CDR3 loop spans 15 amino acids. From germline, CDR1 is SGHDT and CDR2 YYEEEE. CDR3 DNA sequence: TGTGCCAGCAGCTTGGGACAGGCGATCGGAAAGACCCAGTACTTC. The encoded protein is CASSLGQAIGKTQYF.

The CDR3 DNA reads as TGTGCCAGCAGCTTGGCGGGGGCGCCCACTGAAGCTTTCTTT. Amino acids: CASSLAGAPTEAFF. The J gene is TRBJ1-1, the V gene TRBV5-4; TRBD1 is a possible D gene (6 bases). From germline, CDR1 is SGHNT and CDR2 YYREEE (reference sequence). Trimming left V 0 bases short and J 4 bases short, with 10 bases between. This CDR3 is 14 amino acids long. Filled out from reference TRBV5-4 and TRBJ1-1, the complete variable domain reads ETGVTQSPTHLIKTRGQQVTLRCSSQSGHNTVSWYQQALGQGPQFIFQYYREEENGRGNFPPRFSGLQFPNYSSELNVNALELDDSALYLCASSLAGAPTEAFFGQGTRLTVV.

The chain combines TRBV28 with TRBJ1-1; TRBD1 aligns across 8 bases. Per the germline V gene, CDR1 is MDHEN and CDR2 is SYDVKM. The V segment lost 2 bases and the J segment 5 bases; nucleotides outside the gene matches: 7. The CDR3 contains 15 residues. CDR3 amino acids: CASSLGQGFRTEAFF. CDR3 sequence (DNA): TGTGCCAGCAGTTTAGGACAGGGCTTTAGGACTGAAGCTTTCTTT.

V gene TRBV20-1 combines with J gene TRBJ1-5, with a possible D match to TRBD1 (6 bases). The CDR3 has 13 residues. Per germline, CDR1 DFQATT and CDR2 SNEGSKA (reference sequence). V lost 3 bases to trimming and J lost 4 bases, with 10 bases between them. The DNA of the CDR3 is TGCAGTGCTAGTGCGGACAGTAATCAGCCCCAGCATTTT. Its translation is CSASADSNQPQHF.

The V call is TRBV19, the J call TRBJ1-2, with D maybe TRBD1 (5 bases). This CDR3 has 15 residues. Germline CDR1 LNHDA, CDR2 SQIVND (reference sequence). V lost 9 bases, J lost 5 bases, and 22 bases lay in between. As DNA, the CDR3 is TGTGCCAGCAGCCTTACGAAGAGGGACCAATATGGCTACACCTTC. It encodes CASSLTKRDQYGYTF. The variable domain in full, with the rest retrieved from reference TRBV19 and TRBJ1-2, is DGGITQSPKYLFRKEGQNVTLSCEQNLNHDAMYWYRQDPGQGLRLIYYSQIVNDFQKGDIAEGYSVSREKKESFPLTVTSAQKNPTAFYLCASSLTKRDQYGYTFGSGTRLTVV.

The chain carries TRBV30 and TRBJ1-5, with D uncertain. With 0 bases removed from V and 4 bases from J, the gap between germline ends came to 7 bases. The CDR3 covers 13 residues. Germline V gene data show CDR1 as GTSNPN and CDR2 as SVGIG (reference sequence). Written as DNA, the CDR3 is TGTGCCTGGAGTGTATTCCCAAATCAGCCCCAGCATTTT. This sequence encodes CAWSVFPNQPQHF.

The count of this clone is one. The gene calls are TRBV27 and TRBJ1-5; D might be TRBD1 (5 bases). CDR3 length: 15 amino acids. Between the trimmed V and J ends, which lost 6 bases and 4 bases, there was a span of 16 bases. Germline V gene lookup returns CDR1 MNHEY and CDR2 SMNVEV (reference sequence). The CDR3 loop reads CASRPYGAGNQPQHF. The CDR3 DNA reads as TGTGCCAGCAGACCCTACGGGGCGGGGAATCAGCCCCAGCATTTT.

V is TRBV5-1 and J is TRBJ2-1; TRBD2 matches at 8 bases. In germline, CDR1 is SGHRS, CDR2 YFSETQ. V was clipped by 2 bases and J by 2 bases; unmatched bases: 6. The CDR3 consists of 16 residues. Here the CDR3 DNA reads TGCGCCAGCAGCTTTTCAGCGGGAGCTACCTACAATGAGCAGTTCTTC. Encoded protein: CASSFSAGATYNEQFF. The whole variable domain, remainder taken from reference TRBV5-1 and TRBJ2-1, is KAGVTQTPRYLIKTRGQQVTLSCSPISGHRSVSWYQQTPGQGLQFLFEYFSETQRNKGNFPGRFSGRQFSNSRSEMNVSTLELGDSALYLCASSFSAGATYNEQFFGPGTRLTVL.

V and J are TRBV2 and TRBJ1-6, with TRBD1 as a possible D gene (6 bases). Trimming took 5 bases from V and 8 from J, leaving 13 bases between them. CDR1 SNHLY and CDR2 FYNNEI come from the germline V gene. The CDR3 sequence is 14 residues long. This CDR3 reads CASSTTGVDSPLHF. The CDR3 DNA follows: TGTGCCAGCAGTACGACAGGTGTGGATTCACCCCTCCACTTT.